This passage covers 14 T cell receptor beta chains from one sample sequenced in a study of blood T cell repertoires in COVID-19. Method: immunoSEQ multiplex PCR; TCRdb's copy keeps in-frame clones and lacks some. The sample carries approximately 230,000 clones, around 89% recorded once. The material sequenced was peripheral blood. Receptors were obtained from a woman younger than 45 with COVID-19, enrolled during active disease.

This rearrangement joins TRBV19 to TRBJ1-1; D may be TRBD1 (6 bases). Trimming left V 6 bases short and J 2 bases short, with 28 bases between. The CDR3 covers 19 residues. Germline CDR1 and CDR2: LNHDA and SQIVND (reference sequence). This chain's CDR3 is CASSKMDQGRRPRNTEAFF. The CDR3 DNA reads TGTGCCAGTAGCAAAATGGATCAGGGGCGCAGGCCCCGAAACACTGAAGCTTTCTTT. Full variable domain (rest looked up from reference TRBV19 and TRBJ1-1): DGGITQSPKYLFRKEGQNVTLSCEQNLNHDAMYWYRQDPGQGLRLIYYSQIVNDFQKGDIAEGYSVSREKKESFPLTVTSAQKNPTAFYLCASSKMDQGRRPRNTEAFFGQGTRLTVV.

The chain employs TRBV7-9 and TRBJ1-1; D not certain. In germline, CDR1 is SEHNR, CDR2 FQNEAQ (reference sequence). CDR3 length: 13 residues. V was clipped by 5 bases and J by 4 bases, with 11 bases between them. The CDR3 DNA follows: TGTGCCAGCAGCGAGTCAGGTGCCACTGAAGCTTTCTTT. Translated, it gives CASSESGATEAFF.

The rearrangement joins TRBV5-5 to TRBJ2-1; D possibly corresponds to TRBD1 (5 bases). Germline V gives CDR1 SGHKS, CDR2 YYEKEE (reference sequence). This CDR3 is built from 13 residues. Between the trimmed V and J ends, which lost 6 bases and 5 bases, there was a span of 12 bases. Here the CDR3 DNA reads TGTGCCAGCACCCTGGGGCTGCACAATGAGCAGTTCTTC. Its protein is CASTLGLHNEQFF.

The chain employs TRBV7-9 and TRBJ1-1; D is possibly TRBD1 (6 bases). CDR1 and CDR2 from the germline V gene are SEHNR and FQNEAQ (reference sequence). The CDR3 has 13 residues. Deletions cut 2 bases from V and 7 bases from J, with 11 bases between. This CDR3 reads CASSLLQGGEAFF. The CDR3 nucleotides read TGTGCCAGCAGCTTACTACAGGGTGGTGAAGCTTTCTTT.

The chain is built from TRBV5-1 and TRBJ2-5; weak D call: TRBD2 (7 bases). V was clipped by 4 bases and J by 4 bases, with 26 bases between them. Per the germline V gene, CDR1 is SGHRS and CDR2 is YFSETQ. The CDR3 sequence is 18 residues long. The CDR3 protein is CASSPGRRGGGGGETQYF. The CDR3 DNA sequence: TGCGCCAGCAGCCCAGGACGGCGGGGTGGCGGGGGCGGAGAGACCCAGTACTTC.

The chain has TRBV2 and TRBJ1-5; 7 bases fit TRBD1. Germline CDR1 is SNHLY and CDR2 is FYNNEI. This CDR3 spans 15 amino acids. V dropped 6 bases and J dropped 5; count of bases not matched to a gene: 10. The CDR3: CASSQIGTADQPQHF. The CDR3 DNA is TGTGCCAGCAGCCAGATAGGGACAGCGGATCAGCCCCAGCATTTT.

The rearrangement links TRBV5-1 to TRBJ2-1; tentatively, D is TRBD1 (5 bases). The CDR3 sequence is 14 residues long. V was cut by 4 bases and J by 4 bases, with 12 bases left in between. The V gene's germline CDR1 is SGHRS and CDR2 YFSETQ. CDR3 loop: CASSADSPYNEQFF. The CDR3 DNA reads TGCGCCAGCAGCGCCGACAGCCCTTACAATGAGCAGTTCTTC.

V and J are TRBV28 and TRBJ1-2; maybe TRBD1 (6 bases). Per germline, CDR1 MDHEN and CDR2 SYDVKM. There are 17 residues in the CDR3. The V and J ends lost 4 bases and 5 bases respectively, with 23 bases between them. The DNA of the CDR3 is TGTGCCAGCAGTTCTGTAAGAAACAGGGCCCTAACTTATGGCTACACCTTC. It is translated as CASSSVRNRALTYGYTF.

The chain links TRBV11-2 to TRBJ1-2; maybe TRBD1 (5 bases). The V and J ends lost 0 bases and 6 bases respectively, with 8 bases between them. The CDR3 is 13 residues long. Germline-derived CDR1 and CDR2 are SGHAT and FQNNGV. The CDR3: CASSLEDSHGYTF. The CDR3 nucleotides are TGTGCCAGCAGCTTAGAAGACAGCCATGGCTACACCTTC. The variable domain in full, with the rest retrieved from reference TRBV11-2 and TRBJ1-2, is EAGVAQSPRYKIIEKRQSVAFWCNPISGHATLYWYQQILGQGPKLLIQFQNNGVVDDSQLPKDRFSAERLKGVDSTLKIQPAKLEDSAVYLCASSLEDSHGYTFGSGTRLTVV.

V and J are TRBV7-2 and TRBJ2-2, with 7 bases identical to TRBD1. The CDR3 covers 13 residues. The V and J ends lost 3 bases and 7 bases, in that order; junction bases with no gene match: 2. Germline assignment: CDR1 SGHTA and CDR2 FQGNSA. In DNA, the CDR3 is TGTGCCAGCAGCTTCAGGGGGAACGGGGAGCTGTTTTTT. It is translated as CASSFRGNGELFF.

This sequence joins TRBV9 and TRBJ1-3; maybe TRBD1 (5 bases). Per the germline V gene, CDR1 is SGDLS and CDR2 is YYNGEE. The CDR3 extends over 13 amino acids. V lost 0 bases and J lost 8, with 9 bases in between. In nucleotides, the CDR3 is TGTGCCAGCAGCGTAGCCCGGGGGGACACCATATATTTT. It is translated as CASSVARGDTIYF.

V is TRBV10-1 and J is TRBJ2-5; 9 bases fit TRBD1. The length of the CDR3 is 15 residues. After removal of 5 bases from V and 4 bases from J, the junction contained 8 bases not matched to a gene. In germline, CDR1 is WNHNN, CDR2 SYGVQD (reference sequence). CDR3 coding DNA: TGCGCCAGCAGTCTGGACAGGGGTGGAGGAGAGACCCAGTACTTC. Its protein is CASSLDRGGGETQYF.

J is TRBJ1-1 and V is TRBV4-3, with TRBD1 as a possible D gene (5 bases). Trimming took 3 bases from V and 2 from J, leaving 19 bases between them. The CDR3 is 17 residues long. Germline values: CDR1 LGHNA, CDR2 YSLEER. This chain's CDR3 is CASSQGRLWQGNTEAFF. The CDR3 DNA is TGCGCCAGCAGCCAGGGTAGATTATGGCAGGGCAACACTGAAGCTTTCTTT.

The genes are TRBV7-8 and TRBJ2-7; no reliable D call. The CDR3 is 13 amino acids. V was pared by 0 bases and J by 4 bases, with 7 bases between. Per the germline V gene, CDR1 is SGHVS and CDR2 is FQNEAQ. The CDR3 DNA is TGTGCCAGCAGCTTAGCGGTGGCTTACGAGCAGTACTTC. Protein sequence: CASSLAVAYEQYF.